The text below deals with one T cell receptor beta chain. The sample belongs to a study of shared T cell receptors in the human thymus. Trimming shortened V by 5 bases and J by 2 bases, and 13 bases separated the two germline ends. Germline V gives CDR1 SGHAT, CDR2 FQNNGV. CDR3 length equals 14 residues. Measured with immunoSEQ multiplex PCR; TCRdb has only the in-frame clones, and not every one. The sample comprises hundreds of thousands of clones, approximately 95% of which are singletons, and approximately 0.02% rests with the top ten. The genes are TRBV11-2 and TRBJ2-7; D unclear. The clonotype comes from a human donor. The sample comprised thymocytes. This chain's CDR3 is CASSPTGTAYEQYF. As DNA, the CDR3 is TGTGCCAGCAGCCCTACGGGTACAGCCTACGAGCAGTACTTC.